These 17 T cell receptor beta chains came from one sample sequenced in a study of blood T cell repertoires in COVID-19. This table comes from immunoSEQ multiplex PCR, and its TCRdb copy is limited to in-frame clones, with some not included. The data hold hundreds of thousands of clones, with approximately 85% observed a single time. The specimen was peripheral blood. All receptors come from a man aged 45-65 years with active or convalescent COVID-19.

The CDR3 DNA is TGTGCCAGCAGCCCAGGGAAGAACACTGAAGCTTTCTTT. Translated: CASSPGKNTEAFF. V is TRBV3-1 (or the pseudogene TRBV3-2) and J is TRBJ1-1; the D gene is possibly TRBD1 (5 bases). Germline V gene sequence: CDR1 LGHDT, CDR2 YNNKEL (reference sequence). The CDR3 loop spans 13 amino acids. Trimming took off 4 bases at V and 1 base at J, with 7 bases between the two ends.

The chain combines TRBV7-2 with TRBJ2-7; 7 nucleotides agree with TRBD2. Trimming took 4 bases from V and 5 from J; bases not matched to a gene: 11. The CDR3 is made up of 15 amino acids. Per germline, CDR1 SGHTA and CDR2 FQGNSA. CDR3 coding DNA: TGTGCCAGCAGCTACCGAACCTCGACTAGCAACGAGCAGTACTTC. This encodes CASSYRTSTSNEQYF. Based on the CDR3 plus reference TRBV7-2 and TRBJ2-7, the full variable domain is GAGVSQSPSNKVTEKGKDVELRCDPISGHTALYWYRQSLGQGLEFLIYFQGNSAPDKSGLPSDRFSAERTGGSVSTLTIQRTQQEDSAVYLCASSYRTSTSNEQYFGPGTRLTVT.

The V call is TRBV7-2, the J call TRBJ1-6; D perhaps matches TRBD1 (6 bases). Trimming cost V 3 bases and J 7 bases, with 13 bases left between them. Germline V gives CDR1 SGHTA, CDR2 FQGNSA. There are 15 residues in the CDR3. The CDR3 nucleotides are TGTGCCAGCAGCTTTTTTGGACAGAACAATTCACCCCTCCACTTT. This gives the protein CASSFFGQNNSPLHF. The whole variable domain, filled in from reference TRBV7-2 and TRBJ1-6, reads GAGVSQSPSNKVTEKGKDVELRCDPISGHTALYWYRQSLGQGLEFLIYFQGNSAPDKSGLPSDRFSAERTGGSVSTLTIQRTQQEDSAVYLCASSFFGQNNSPLHFGNGTRLTVT.

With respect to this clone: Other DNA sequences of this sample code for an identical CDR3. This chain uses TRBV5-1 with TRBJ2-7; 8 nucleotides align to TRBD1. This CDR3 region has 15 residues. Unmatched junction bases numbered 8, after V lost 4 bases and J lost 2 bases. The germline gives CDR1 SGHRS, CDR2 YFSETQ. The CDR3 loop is CASSLPGTGAYEQYF. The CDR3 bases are TGCGCCAGCAGCCTTCCCGGGACAGGAGCCTACGAGCAGTACTTC.

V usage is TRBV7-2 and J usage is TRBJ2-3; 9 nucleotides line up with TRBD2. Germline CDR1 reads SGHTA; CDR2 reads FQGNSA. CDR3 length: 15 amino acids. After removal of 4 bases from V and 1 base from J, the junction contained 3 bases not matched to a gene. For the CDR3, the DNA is TGTGCCAGCAGCTCTTGGACTAGCGGCACAGATACGCAGTATTTT. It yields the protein CASSSWTSGTDTQYF.

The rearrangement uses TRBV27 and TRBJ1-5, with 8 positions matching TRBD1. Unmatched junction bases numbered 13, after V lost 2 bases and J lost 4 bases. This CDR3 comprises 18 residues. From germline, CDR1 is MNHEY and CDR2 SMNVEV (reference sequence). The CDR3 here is CASSLRQGKGGGNQPQHF. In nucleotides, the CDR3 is TGTGCCAGCAGTTTAAGACAGGGGAAAGGAGGGGGTAATCAGCCCCAGCATTTT.

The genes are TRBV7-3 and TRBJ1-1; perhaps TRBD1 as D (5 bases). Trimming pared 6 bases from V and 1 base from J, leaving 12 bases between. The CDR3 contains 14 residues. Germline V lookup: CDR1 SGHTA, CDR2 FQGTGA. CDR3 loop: CASRPGGSNTEAFF. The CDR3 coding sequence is TGTGCCAGCAGACCCGGGGGTTCGAACACTGAAGCTTTCTTT. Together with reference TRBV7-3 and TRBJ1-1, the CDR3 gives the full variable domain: GAGVSQTPSNKVTEKGKYVELRCDPISGHTALYWYRQSLGQGPEFLIYFQGTGAADDSGLPNDRFFAVRPEGSVSTLKIQRTERGDSAVYLCASRPGGSNTEAFFGQGTRLTVV.

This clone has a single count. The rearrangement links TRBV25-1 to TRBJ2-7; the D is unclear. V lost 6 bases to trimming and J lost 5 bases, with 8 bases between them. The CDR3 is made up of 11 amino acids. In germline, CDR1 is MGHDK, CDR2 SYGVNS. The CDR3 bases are TGTGCCAGCAGCATCGGTGACGAGCAGTACTTC. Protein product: CASSIGDEQYF.

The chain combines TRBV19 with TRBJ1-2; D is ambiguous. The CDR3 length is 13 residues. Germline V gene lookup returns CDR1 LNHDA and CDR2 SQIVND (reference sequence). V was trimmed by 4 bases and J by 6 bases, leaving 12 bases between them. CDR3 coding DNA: TGTGCCAGTAGTAAAGGAGGGATCGATGGCTACACCTTC. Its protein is CASSKGGIDGYTF. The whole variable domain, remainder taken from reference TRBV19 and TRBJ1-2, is DGGITQSPKYLFRKEGQNVTLSCEQNLNHDAMYWYRQDPGQGLRLIYYSQIVNDFQKGDIAEGYSVSREKKESFPLTVTSAQKNPTAFYLCASSKGGIDGYTFGSGTRLTVV.

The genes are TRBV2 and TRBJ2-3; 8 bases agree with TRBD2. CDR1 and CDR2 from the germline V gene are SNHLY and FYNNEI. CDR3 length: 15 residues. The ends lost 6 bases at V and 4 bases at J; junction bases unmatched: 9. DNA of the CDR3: TGTGCCAGCAGCGAGACGACTAGCGCGGCAGATACGCAGTATTTT. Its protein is CASSETTSAADTQYF.

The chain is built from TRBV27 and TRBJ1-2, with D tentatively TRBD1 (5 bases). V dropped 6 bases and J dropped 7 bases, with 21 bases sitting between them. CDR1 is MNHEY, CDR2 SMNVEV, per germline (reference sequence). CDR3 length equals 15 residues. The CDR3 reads CASRVESGGIRGYTF. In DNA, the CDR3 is TGTGCCAGCAGGGTCGAGAGCGGGGGGATTCGTGGCTACACCTTC.

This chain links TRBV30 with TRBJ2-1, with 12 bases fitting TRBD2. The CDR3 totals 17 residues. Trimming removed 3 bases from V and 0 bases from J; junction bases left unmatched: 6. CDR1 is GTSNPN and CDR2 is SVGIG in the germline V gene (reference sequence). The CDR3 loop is CAWRGLAGGSSYNEQFF. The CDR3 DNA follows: TGTGCCTGGAGAGGCCTAGCGGGAGGGAGCTCCTACAATGAGCAGTTCTTC.

The CDR3 loop reads CASSNTGISKNIQYF. DNA of the CDR3: TGTGCCAGCTCAAACACAGGGATATCCAAAAACATTCAGTACTTC. The gene calls are TRBV18 and TRBJ2-4; tentatively, D is TRBD1 (6 bases). Germline V gene data show CDR1 as KGHSH and CDR2 as LQKENI. The V end was cut by 5 bases, the J end by 2 bases, with 13 bases between. There are 15 residues in the CDR3.

Here the CDR3 reads CASSPIAQTGFSTDTQYF. CDR3 DNA: TGTGCCAGCTCACCGATCGCTCAAACAGGGTTTAGCACAGATACGCAGTATTTT. The gene calls are TRBV18 and TRBJ2-3; TRBD1 might be the D (6 bases). From germline, CDR1 is KGHSH and CDR2 LQKENI. The CDR3 runs 18 residues. Trimming pared 3 bases from V and 0 bases from J, leaving 19 bases between.

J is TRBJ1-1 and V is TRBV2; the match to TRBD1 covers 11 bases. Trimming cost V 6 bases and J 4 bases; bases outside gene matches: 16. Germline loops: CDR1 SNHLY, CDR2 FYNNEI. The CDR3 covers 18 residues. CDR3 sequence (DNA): TGTGCCAGCAGGTGGGACAGGGGGATCGGCGGTGAGGCCACTGAAGCTTTCTTT. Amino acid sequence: CASRWDRGIGGEATEAFF.

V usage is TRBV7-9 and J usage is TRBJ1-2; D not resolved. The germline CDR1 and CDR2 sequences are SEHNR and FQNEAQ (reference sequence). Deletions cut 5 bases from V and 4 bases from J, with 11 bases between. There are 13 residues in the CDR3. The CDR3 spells CASSPRYGYGYTF. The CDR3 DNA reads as TGTGCCAGCAGCCCTCGGTACGGCTATGGCTACACCTTC.

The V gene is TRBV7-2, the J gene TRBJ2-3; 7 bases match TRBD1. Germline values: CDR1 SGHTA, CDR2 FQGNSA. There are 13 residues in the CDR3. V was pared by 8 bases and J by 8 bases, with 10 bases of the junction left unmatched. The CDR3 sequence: CASSQDRDGTQYF. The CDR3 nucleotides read TGTGCCAGCTCCCAAGACAGGGATGGTACGCAGTATTTT.